The clone carrying this TCR beta chain was counted only a few times. DNA and RNA were both co-extracted from approximately 22-30 mg of bulk tissue that had not been sorted. These data come from a study of tumor-infiltrating lymphocytes in primary liver carcinoma. TCR beta cDNA came from approximately 490 ng total RNA, primed with a constant-region primer. Amplification in three nested multiplex PCR rounds with slightly modified ARM-PCR gave rise to TCR beta libraries. The first two PCR rounds used TRBV1-TRBV30 primers with a Cbeta primer, approximately 10 cycles each. TCRdb reprocessed the multiplex PCR reads via MiXCR and lists one record per CDR3 protein. The sample records tens of thousands of distinct CDR3 sequences, about three quarters being singletons. The CDR3 covers 13 residues. Germline V CDR1 and CDR2: MDHEN, SYDVKM. Trimming shortened V by 5 bases and J by 10 bases, and 14 bases separated the two germline ends.

The sequence was obtained from a man aged 35 to 55 with primary liver carcinoma and hepatitis B virus infection. Sequenced: liver tumor tissue from sampling region 2. Described subset: tumor region T2, inferior pole. The chain links TRBV28 to TRBJ1-4, with no clear D. The chain's CDR3 is CASSLLEQPKLFF. The CDR3 DNA reads TGTGCCAGCAGTCTTCTGGAACAGCCAAAACTGTTTTTT.